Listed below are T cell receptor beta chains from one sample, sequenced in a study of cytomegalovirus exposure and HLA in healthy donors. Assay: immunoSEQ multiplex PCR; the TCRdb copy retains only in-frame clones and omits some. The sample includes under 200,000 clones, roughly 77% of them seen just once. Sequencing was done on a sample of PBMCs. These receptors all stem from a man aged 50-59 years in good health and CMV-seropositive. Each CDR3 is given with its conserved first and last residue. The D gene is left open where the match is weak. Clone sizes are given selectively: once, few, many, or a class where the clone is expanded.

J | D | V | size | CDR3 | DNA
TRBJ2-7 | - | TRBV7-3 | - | CASSSGHIYEQYF | TGTGCCAGCAGCTCCGGACACATCTACGAGCAGTACTTC
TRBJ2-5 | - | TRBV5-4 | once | CASSIRMPGRETQYF | TGTGCCAGCAGCATTCGGATGCCGGGGAGGGAGACCCAGTACTTC
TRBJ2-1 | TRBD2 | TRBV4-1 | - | CASSQDGGGGGWNEQFF | TGCGCCAGCAGCCAAGACGGCGGCGGGGGGGGCTGGAATGAGCAGTTCTTC
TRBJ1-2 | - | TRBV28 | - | CASSRGITRGYTF | TGTGCCAGCAGTCGGGGGATTACTAGAGGCTACACCTTC
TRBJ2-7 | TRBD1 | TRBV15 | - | CATSDRDRGPYEQYF | TGTGCCACCAGCGACCGGGACAGGGGTCCCTACGAGCAGTACTTC
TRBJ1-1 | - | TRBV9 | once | CASSVAVRDTEAFF | TGTGCCAGCAGCGTAGCTGTGCGGGACACTGAAGCTTTCTTT
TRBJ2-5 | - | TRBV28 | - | CASSWQDGQETQYF | TGTGCCAGCAGTTGGCAGGATGGGCAAGAGACCCAGTACTTC
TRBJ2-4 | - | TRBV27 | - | CASGIAKNIQYF | TGTGCCAGCGGCATAGCCAAAAACATTCAGTACTTC
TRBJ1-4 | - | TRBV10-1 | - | CASQGMDEKLFF | TGCGCCAGCCAGGGGATGGACGAAAAACTGTTTTTT
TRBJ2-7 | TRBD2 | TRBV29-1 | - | CSVVPRSGGDYEQYF | TGCAGCGTTGTCCCCCGTAGCGGGGGGGACTACGAGCAGTACTTC
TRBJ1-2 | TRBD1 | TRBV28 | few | CASSLREGTGGSYGYTF | TGTGCCAGCAGTTTAAGGGAGGGGACAGGGGGTAGCTATGGCTACACCTTC
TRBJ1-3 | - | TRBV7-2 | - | CASSLVGVGSGNTIYF | TGTGCCAGCAGCTTAGTAGGGGTTGGCTCTGGAAACACCATATATTTT
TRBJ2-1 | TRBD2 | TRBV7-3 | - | CASRISGLAGNEQFF | TGTGCCAGCAGAATAAGTGGACTAGCGGGCAATGAGCAGTTCTTC
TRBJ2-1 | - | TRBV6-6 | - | CASSSGTSGSEQFF | TGTGCCAGCAGCTCCGGGACATCGGGGAGTGAGCAGTTCTTC
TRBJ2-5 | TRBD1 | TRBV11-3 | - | CASSRGGLQETQYF | TGTGCCAGTAGTCGAGGGGGCCTTCAAGAGACCCAGTACTTC
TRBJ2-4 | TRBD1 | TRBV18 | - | CASSPGTGVNIQYF | TGTGCCAGCTCTCCCGGGACAGGGGTTAACATTCAGTACTTC
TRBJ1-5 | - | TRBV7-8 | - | CASSGPGRQPQHF | TGTGCCAGCAGCGGCCCAGGGCGGCAGCCCCAGCATTTT
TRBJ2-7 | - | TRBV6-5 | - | CASGKQGTYEQYF | TGTGCCAGCGGAAAACAGGGCACCTACGAGCAGTACTTC
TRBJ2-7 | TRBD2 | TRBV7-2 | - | CASSLEASGVPYEQYF | TGTGCCAGCAGCTTAGAGGCTAGCGGGGTTCCCTACGAGCAGTACTTC
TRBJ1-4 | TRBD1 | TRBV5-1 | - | CASTNGQGGNEKLFF | TGCGCCAGCACAAACGGACAGGGTGGTAATGAAAAACTGTTTTTT
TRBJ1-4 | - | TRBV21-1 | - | CASTASRLPERGEKLFF | TGTGCCAGCACTGCTAGCCGACTCCCCGAAAGGGGGGAAAAACTGTTTTTT
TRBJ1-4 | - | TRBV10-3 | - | CAISKQGEANEKLFF | TGTGCCATCAGTAAACAGGGAGAGGCTAATGAAAAACTGTTTTTT
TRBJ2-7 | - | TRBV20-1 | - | CSAISSYEQYF | TGCAGTGCTATCTCTTCCTACGAGCAGTACTTC
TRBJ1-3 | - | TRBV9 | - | CASSPTFSGNTIYF | TGTGCCAGCAGCCCGACATTCTCTGGAAACACCATATATTTT
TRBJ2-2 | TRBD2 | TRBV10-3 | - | CAISDGLAGGLNTGELFF | TGTGCCATCAGTGATGGGCTAGCGGGGGGGTTGAACACCGGGGAGCTGTTTTTT
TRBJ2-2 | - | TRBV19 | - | CASNPRGGSRTGELFF | TGTGCCAGTAACCCGAGGGGGGGCTCGAGAACCGGGGAGCTGTTTTTT
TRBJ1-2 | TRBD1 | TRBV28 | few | CASRPPGTGYYGYTF | TGTGCCAGCAGACCCCCCGGGACAGGCTACTATGGCTACACCTTC
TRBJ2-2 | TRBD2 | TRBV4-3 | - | CASSRGLAETGELFF | TGCGCCAGCAGCCGCGGACTAGCGGAGACCGGGGAGCTGTTTTTT
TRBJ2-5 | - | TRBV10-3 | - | CAISESAQETQYF | TGTGCCATCAGTGAGTCCGCGCAAGAGACCCAGTACTTC
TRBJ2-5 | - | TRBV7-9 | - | CASSVQGSRETQYF | TGTGCCAGCAGCGTACAGGGTTCAAGAGAGACCCAGTACTTC
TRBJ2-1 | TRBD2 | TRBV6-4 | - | CASSQAGTSSGDEQFF | TGTGCCAGCAGTCAAGCCGGGACTAGCAGCGGAGATGAGCAGTTCTTC
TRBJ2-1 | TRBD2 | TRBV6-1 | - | CASSLTSGGLNEQFF | TGTGCCAGCAGTTTGACTAGCGGGGGTCTTAATGAGCAGTTCTTC
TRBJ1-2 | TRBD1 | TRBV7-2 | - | CASSPSGTDYGYTF | TGTGCCAGCAGCCCTTCCGGGACAGACTATGGCTACACCTTC